This T cell receptor (beta chain) was observed in a study of cytomegalovirus exposure and HLA in healthy donors. A remark on this clone: Its specificity is unknown.

The CDR3 consists of 16 residues. Germline V lookup: CDR1 MNHEY, CDR2 SMNVEV (reference sequence). Unmatched junction bases numbered 5, after V lost 5 bases and J lost 3 bases. Vbeta (60) and Jbeta (13) primers were used in the PCR. Produced via immunoSEQ multiplex PCR; TCRdb's table is partial and in-frame only. This sample's table has around 100,000 clones. The study's findings and limits: Sequence variants that were highly shared formed a cluster that was likely a sequencing artifact. Most subjects had HLA-A and HLA-B alleles reportedly predicted accurately by TCR beta sequences. When analyzed later, the rates of TCR association showed variation by HLA locus, with DRB1 the most and HLA-C the fewest. Earlier analysis yielded a pattern in which most TCR beta V segments were productive about 87% or about 30% of the time.

Sequenced sample: PBMCs. V usage is TRBV27 and J usage is TRBJ2-1; TRBD2 aligns across 12 bases. The source of this sequence is a man aged 40-49 years in good health and CMV-seropositive. The CDR3 DNA follows: TGTGCCAGCAGTCTTACTAGCGGGAGGCTCTACAATGAGCAGTTCTTC. Protein product: CASSLTSGRLYNEQFF.